These 21 T cell receptor beta chains came from one sample sequenced in a study of shared clonotypes between healthy human individuals. TCRdb's copy holds only in-frame clones and misses some; the assay was immunoSEQ multiplex PCR. This table has some 450,000 clones, around 77% appearing once. Sequences were obtained from PBMCs. Receptors originate from a woman between 40 and 55 years old in good health. Some clones in this sample may be carry-over from other donors' samples.

This clone was seen only once. The rearrangement joins TRBV7-3 to TRBJ2-1, with 7 positions matching TRBD1. Germline loops: CDR1 SGHTA, CDR2 FQGTGA. The CDR3 is 15 amino acids. The V segment lost 3 bases and the J segment 3 bases; nucleotides outside the gene matches: 5. The CDR3 DNA sequence: TGTGCCAGCAGCTTTGACAGGGCCTACTACAATGAGCAGTTCTTC. Its translation: CASSFDRAYYNEQFF.

CDR3 amino acids: CSVLGLAGYNEQFF. The CDR3 DNA sequence: TGCAGCGTTTTAGGACTAGCGGGGTACAATGAGCAGTTCTTC. This chain connects TRBV29-1 to TRBJ2-1; 12 bases are shared with TRBD2. V shed 5 bases and J 4 bases; nucleotides not matched to a gene: 3. The CDR3 is 14 amino acids. In germline, CDR1 is SQVTM, CDR2 ANQGSEA.

This sequence joins TRBV10-2 and TRBJ2-7; 7 bases agree with TRBD1. J gave up 2 bases and V 1 base, and 2 bases lay outside the gene matches. CDR1 and CDR2 (germline): WSHSY, SAAADI. The CDR3 is made up of 14 amino acids. CDR3 DNA: TGCGCCAGCAGTGAGTACGACAGGGCCTACGAGCAGTACTTC. Translated, it gives CASSEYDRAYEQYF.

A note on this clone: Likely a read error: the CDR3 ends without its conserved phenylalanine or tryptophan. This rearrangement joins TRBV6-6 to TRBJ1-1; 9 nucleotides match TRBD1. The trim removed 5 bases at V and 5 bases at J, leaving 9 bases unmatched. The CDR3 consists of 15 residues. Germline lookup yields CDR1 MNHNY and CDR2 SVGAGI (reference sequence). CDR3 region: CASSNYRGRGTEAFC. CDR3 DNA sequence: TGTGCCAGCAGTAACTACAGGGGGCGAGGGACTGAAGCTTTCTGT.

V and J are TRBV28 and TRBJ2-5; a possible D gene is TRBD2 (6 bases). The germline V gene has CDR1 MDHEN and CDR2 SYDVKM. The CDR3 runs to 15 residues. V lost 3 bases and J lost 2, with 13 bases in between. CDR3 residues: CASSFGGRRQETQYF. As DNA, the CDR3 is TGTGCCAGCAGTTTCGGAGGGCGGAGACAAGAGACCCAGTACTTC. The whole variable domain, remainder taken from reference TRBV28 and TRBJ2-5, is DVKVTQSSRYLVKRTGEKVFLECVQDMDHENMFWYRQDPGLGLRLIYFSYDVKMKEKGDIPEGYSVSREKKERFSLILESASTNQTSMYLCASSFGGRRQETQYFGPGTRLLVL.

Comment on this clone: A far larger clone is only one base removed, so a read error is likely. This rearrangement joins TRBV18 to TRBJ2-7, with TRBD1 as a possible D gene (5 bases). V gave up 5 bases and J gave up 0 bases, with 11 bases separating them. Germline V lookup: CDR1 KGHSH, CDR2 LQKENI. The CDR3 sequence is 14 residues long. DNA for the CDR3: TGTGCCAGCTCATCACAGGCCAGCTCCTACGAGCAGTACTTC. Its protein product is CASSSQASSYEQYF.

This clone was observed once. This sample also contains other DNA sequences that code for the same CDR3. This rearrangement joins TRBV28 to TRBJ1-2; 7 bases match TRBD1. CDR3 length: 13 amino acids. The J segment lost 5 bases and the V segment lost 7 bases, leaving 7 bases of the junction unmatched. Germline CDR1 MDHEN, CDR2 SYDVKM. For the CDR3, the DNA is TGTGCCAGCACCGCGGGACAGTTATATGGCTACACCTTC. Protein sequence: CASTAGQLYGYTF.

This rearrangement joins TRBV4-3 to TRBJ2-3; D ambiguous. V lost 0 bases to trimming and J lost 0 bases, with 4 bases between them. The CDR3 loop spans 14 amino acids. Germline V gives CDR1 LGHNA, CDR2 YSLEER. In nucleotides, the CDR3 is TGCGCCAGCAGCCAAGATCACAGCACAGATACGCAGTATTTT. Amino acid sequence: CASSQDHSTDTQYF.

This clone was seen once. The chain recombines TRBV28 with TRBJ2-1; possible D gene TRBD2, 7 bases. Germline V gene lookup returns CDR1 MDHEN and CDR2 SYDVKM. Trimming took 8 bases from V and 9 from J, leaving 23 bases between them. The CDR3 has 15 amino acids. CDR3 region: CASGPPRGRASEQFF. The DNA of the CDR3 is TGTGCCAGCGGACCCCCGAGGGGGAGGGCGAGTGAGCAGTTCTTC.

This clone was observed at least ten times. V and J are TRBV6-1 and TRBJ1-2; no reliable D call. V lost 7 bases to trimming and J lost 1 base, with 10 bases between them. The CDR3 has 13 residues. Germline CDR1 MNHNS, CDR2 SASEGT. The CDR3 loop is CASTRTYNYGYTF. CDR3 DNA: TGTGCCAGCACCCGGACGTATAACTATGGCTACACCTTC.

The J gene is TRBJ2-5, the V gene TRBV2; D remains ambiguous. Germline CDR1 is SNHLY and CDR2 is FYNNEI. The CDR3 has 15 residues. V dropped 1 base and J dropped 2 bases, with 11 bases sitting between them. Here the CDR3 reads CASSEVGLGQETQYF. The CDR3, as DNA: TGTGCCAGCAGTGAAGTAGGGTTAGGGCAAGAGACCCAGTACTTC.

As regards this clone: A read error may explain this, as a much larger clone is one base away. This chain joins TRBV28 and TRBJ2-7; tentative D call: TRBD1 (6 bases). Trimming stripped 4 bases from V and 0 bases from J, with 10 bases between. CDR1 MDHEN and CDR2 SYDVKM come from the germline V gene. CDR3 length: 14 residues. The chain's CDR3 is CASSSQGSSYEQYF. CDR3 nucleotide sequence: TGTGCCAGCAGTTCGCAGGGGAGCTCCTACGAGCAGTACTTC.

Here the CDR3 reads CASSLDRGLGDNEQFF. CDR3 coding DNA: TGTGCCAGCAGCTTAGATCGGGGACTAGGAGACAATGAGCAGTTCTTC. The chain couples TRBV11-3 to TRBJ2-1; TRBD2 matches at 8 bases. This CDR3 is 16 amino acids long. The V gene's germline CDR1 is SGHNT and CDR2 YENEEA. Trimming removed 0 bases from V and 5 bases from J; junction bases left unmatched: 6.

The chain combines TRBV19 with TRBJ1-2; TRBD1 aligns across 9 bases. CDR1 is LNHDA and CDR2 is SQIVND in the germline V gene (reference sequence). With 7 bases clipped from V and 5 bases from J, the junction kept 2 bases outside the gene matches. This CDR3 has 12 residues. The CDR3 region has the DNA TGTGCCAGTACGGACAGGGGTTATGGCTACACCTTC. Translating it yields CASTDRGYGYTF.

This rearrangement joins TRBV6-1 to TRBJ2-7; D gene uncertain. Trimming removed 6 bases at V and 0 bases at J, with 12 bases between. The V gene's germline CDR1 is MNHNS and CDR2 SASEGT. This CDR3 contains 14 residues. The CDR3: CASSHQASSYEQYF. For the CDR3, the DNA is TGTGCCAGCAGCCACCAGGCAAGCTCCTACGAGCAGTACTTC.

This clone has more than one count but fewer than ten. The V and J genes are TRBV6-5 and TRBJ1-3; 9 bases align to TRBD1. The CDR3 runs to 16 residues. V lost 2 bases and J lost 4; bases outside the gene matches: 6. Looked up from germline, CDR1 is MNHEY and CDR2 is SVGAGI. The CDR3 nucleotides are TGTGCCAGCAGTTACCGATACAGGGGGCAAGGAAACACCATATATTTT. It translates to CASSYRYRGQGNTIYF.

The chain recombines TRBV7-2 with TRBJ2-1; 10 bases align to TRBD2. The ends lost 0 bases at V and 0 bases at J; junction bases unmatched: 8. CDR3 size: 19 residues. Germline lookup yields CDR1 SGHTA and CDR2 FQGNSA. This chain's CDR3 is CASSLAASGRTSSYNEQFF. The DNA of the CDR3 is TGTGCCAGCAGCTTAGCGGCTAGCGGGAGAACGAGCTCCTACAATGAGCAGTTCTTC.

This rearrangement joins TRBV5-4 to TRBJ2-7, with 14 bases identical to TRBD2. The junction had 2 bases not matched to a gene; V was cut back by 5 bases and J by 4 bases. The CDR3 spans 14 residues. Per the germline V gene, CDR1 is SGHNT and CDR2 is YYREEE (reference sequence). The CDR3 loop reads CASSGLAGGYEQYF. CDR3 in DNA: TGTGCCAGCAGTGGACTAGCGGGAGGATACGAGCAGTACTTC.

This clone was seen a few times. The V call is TRBV6-5, the J call TRBJ1-1, with TRBD1 matching over 8 bases. There are 16 residues in the CDR3. Germline loops: CDR1 MNHEY, CDR2 SVGAGI. J lost 4 bases, V lost 2 bases, and 9 bases had no gene match. The CDR3 DNA is TGTGCCAGCAGTTACGTCCCTGACAGGGGCGGCACTGAAGCTTTCTTT. Translation: CASSYVPDRGGTEAFF.

This chain joins TRBV5-6 and TRBJ2-5; D is unresolved. CDR1 and CDR2 from the germline V gene are SGHDT and YYEEEE. Trimming stripped 0 bases from V and 7 bases from J, with 16 bases between. The CDR3 loop spans 15 amino acids. CDR3 sequence reads: CASSLGPGPMGTQYF. For the CDR3, the DNA is TGTGCCAGCAGCTTGGGCCCCGGACCCATGGGGACCCAGTACTTC.

This clone occurred once. The V call is TRBV18, the J call TRBJ2-3, with 13 bases fitting TRBD2. Per the germline V gene, CDR1 is KGHSH and CDR2 is LQKENI. V lost 6 bases and J lost 1; bases outside the gene matches: 10. The CDR3 totals 18 residues. CDR3 nucleotide sequence: TGTGCCAGCTCCCGCGGACTAGCGGGAGTCCGTCGCACAGATACGCAGTATTTT. This sequence encodes CASSRGLAGVRRTDTQYF. The full variable domain, completed using reference TRBV18 and TRBJ2-3, is NAGVMQNPRHLVRRRGQEARLRCSPMKGHSHVYWYRQLPEEGLKFMVYLQKENIIDESGMPKERFSAEFPKEGPSILRIQQVVRGDSAAYFCASSRGLAGVRRTDTQYFGPGTRLTVL.